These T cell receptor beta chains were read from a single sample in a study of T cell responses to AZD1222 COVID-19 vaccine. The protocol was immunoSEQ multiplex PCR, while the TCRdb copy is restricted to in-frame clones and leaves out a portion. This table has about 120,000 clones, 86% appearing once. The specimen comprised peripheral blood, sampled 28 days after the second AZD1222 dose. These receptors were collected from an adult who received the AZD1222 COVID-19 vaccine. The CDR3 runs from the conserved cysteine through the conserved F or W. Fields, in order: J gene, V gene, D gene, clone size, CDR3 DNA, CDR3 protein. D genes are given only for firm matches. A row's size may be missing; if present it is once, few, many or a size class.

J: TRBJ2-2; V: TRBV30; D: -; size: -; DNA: TGTGCCTGGGGGACTCGGGGCACCGGGGAGCTGTTTTTT; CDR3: CAWGTRGTGELFF
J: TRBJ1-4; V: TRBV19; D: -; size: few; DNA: TGTGCCAGTAGCCGAAACCAGGGAGCAACTAATGAAAAACTGTTTTTT; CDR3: CASSRNQGATNEKLFF
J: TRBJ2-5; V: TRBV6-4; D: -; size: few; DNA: TGTGCCAGCAGGTCGAGGGAGACCCAGTACTTC; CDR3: CASRSRETQYF
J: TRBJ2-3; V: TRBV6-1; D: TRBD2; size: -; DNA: TGTGCCAGCAGTGAAAAAAGGCTAGCGGGGCGAACAGATACGCAGTATTTT; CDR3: CASSEKRLAGRTDTQYF
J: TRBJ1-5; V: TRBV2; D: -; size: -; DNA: TGTGCCAGCAGCCCCAGGGCACGCAATCAGCCCCAGCATTTT; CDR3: CASSPRARNQPQHF
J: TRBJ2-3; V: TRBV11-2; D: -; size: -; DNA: TGTGCCAGCAGCTTAGTGGCTGCCAAAGATACGCAGTATTTT; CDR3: CASSLVAAKDTQYF
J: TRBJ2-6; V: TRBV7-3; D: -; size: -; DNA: TGTGCCAGCAGCGGAAAAGGGGCCAACGTCCTGACTTTC; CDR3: CASSGKGANVLTF
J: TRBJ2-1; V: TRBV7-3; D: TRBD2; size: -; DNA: TGTGCCAGCAGCATGTATAGCGGGGGCTCCTACAATGAGCAGTTCTTC; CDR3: CASSMYSGGSYNEQFF
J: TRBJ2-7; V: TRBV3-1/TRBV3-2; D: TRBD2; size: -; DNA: TGTGCCAGCAGCCATCGGGCTAGCGGGAGGAGCTCCTACGAGCAGTACTTC; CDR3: CASSHRASGRSSYEQYF
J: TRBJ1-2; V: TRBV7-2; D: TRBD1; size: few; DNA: TGTGCCAGCAGCTTACGTAGGACAGGGGAGAGTGGCTACACCTTC; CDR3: CASSLRRTGESGYTF
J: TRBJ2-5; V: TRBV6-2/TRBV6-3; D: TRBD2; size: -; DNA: TGTGCCAGCAGTTACGTGATGGGGGGGTTCAGAGAGACCCAGTACTTC; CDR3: CASSYVMGGFRETQYF
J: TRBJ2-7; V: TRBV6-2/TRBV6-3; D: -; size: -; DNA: TGTGCCAGCAGTTTGGACTCCTACGAGCAGTACTTC; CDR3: CASSLDSYEQYF
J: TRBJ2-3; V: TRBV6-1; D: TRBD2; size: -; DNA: TGTGCCAGCAGTGGGGGACTAGCGGAGCGCACAGATACGCAGTATTTT; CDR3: CASSGGLAERTDTQYF
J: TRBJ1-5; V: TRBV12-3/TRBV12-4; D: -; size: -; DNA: TGTGCCAGCAGTGTCAACAGTGCAGCCCAGCATTTT; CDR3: CASSVNSAAQHF
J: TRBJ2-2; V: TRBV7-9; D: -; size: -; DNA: TGTGCCAGCAGCCCCAACGGGATTGGCGGCGGGGAGCTGTTTTTT; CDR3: CASSPNGIGGGELFF
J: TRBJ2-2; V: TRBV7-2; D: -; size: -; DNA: TGTGCCAGCAGCTTAAATGCAGGGGCCATCAACACCGGGGAGCTGTTTTTT; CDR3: CASSLNAGAINTGELFF
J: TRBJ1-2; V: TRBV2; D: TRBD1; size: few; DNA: TGTGCCAGCAGTCCAACAGGGGGGTCATATGGCTACACCTTC; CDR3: CASSPTGGSYGYTF
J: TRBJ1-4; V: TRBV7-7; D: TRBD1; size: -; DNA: TGTGCCAGCAGCAAACAGGGGGCCGGGGAAAAACTGTTTTTT; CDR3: CASSKQGAGEKLFF
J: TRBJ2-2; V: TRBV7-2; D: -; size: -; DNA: TGTGCCAGCAGCTTAACGTTCAGGGACACCGGGGAGCTGTTTTTT; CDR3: CASSLTFRDTGELFF
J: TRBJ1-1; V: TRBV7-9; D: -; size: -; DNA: TGTGCCAGCAGATACTCGGTGCGAAGACTCATGAACACTGAAGCTTTCTTT; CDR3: CASRYSVRRLMNTEAFF
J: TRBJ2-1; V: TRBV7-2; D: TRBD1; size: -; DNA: TGTGCCAGCAGCTTTTATGTTAGGGACAGCATGTACAATGAGCAGTTCTTC; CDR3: CASSFYVRDSMYNEQFF
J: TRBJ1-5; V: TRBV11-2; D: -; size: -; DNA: TGTGCCAGCAGCCCATCGAGATGGGGGGAGGGCAATCAGCCCCAGCATTTT; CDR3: CASSPSRWGEGNQPQHF
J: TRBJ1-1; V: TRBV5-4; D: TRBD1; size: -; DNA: TGTGCCAGCAGCTTGACAGGGGGCCGGCTGGGCACTGAAGCTTTCTTT; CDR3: CASSLTGGRLGTEAFF
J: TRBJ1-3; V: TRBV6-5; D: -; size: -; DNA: TGTGCCAGCAGAGCGAGGGAAGGAAACACCATATATTTT; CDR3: CASRAREGNTIYF
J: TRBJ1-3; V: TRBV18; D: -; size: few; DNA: TGTGCCAGCTCACCACCGGGGCAGAAGCACACCATATATTTT; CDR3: CASSPPGQKHTIYF
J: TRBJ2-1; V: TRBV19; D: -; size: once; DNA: TGTGCCAGTAGTATAGGCGGTAACGAGCAGTTCTTC; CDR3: CASSIGGNEQFF
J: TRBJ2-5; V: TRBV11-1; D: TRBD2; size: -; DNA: TGTGCCAGCAGCTTTAATAGCGGGCGTCAAGAGACCCAGTACTTC; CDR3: CASSFNSGRQETQYF
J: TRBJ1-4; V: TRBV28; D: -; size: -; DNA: TGTGCCAGCACCCTAAGGTCTGGGGGTAGTGAAAAACTGTTTTTT; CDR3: CASTLRSGGSEKLFF
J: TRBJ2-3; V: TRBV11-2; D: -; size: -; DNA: TGTGCCAGCAGCTTCTGGACAGACAGCACAGATACGCAGTATTTT; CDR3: CASSFWTDSTDTQYF
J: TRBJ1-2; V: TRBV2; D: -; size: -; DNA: TGTGCCAGCAACCCCGGGACGGACTATGGCTACACCTTC; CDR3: CASNPGTDYGYTF
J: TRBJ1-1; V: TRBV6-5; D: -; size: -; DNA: TGTGCCAGCAGCAAGACGGGACCGCGGAACACTGAAGCTTTCTTT; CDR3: CASSKTGPRNTEAFF
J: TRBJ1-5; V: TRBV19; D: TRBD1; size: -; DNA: TGTGCCAGTATCGCGGCCAGGGGGCTCAATCAGCCCCAGCATTTT; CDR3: CASIAARGLNQPQHF
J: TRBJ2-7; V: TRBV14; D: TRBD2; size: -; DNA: TGTGCCAGCAGCCGTACCCCCAATCTAGCGGGGGTGCTGAGCTCCTACGAGCAGTACTTC; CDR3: CASSRTPNLAGVLSSYEQYF
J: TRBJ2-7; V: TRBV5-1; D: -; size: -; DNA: TGCGCCAGCAGCCAACAGGGTGGAGAGCAGTACTTC; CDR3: CASSQQGGEQYF
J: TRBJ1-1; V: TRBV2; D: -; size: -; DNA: TGTGCCAGCAGTGAGGGGGGAGCTGAAGCTTTCTTT; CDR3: CASSEGGAEAFF
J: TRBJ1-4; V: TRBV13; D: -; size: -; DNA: TGTGCCAGCAGCCCGCTTGGGGGGGCGGGTGAAAAACTGTTTTTT; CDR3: CASSPLGGAGEKLFF
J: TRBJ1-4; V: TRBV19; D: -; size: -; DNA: TGTGCCAGTAGTAAATTCGGGCGGGGTATCGGCGAAAAACTGTTTTTT; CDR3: CASSKFGRGIGEKLFF
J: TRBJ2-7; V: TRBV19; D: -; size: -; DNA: TGTGCCAGTAGTATAGATGGTAGCTACGAGCAGTACTTC; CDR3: CASSIDGSYEQYF
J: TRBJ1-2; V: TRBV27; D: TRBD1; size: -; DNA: TGTGCCAGCAGTGCCGGACAGGGAGTGTATGGCTACACCTTC; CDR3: CASSAGQGVYGYTF
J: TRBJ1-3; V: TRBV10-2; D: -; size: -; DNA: TGCGCCAGCAGCCGAGGGTTGGATGGAAACACCATATATTTT; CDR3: CASSRGLDGNTIYF
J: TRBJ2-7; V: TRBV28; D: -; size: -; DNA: TGTGCCAGCAGTTCGCCCGGGACCCCTACGGGAGAAACCCCCTACGAGCAGTACTTC; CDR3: CASSSPGTPTGETPYEQYF